These 4 T cell receptor beta chains share one sample of origin, sequenced in a study of robustness of blood B and T cell sequencing. cDNA was made with a 5' template-switch oligo adding a universal priming site. The template-switch oligo carried a 12-nucleotide random UMI tagging each cDNA molecule. TCRdb re-derived calls from the PCR reads in MiXCR, one entry per CDR3 protein. The table includes approximately 1,400 distinct CDR3 sequences, over 60% detected once. TCR beta repertoires were quantified from mRNA rather than genomic DNA. Sequenced: peripheral blood. The receptors shown here come from a human donor in good health.

The chain combines TRBV5-1 with TRBJ2-1, with D perhaps given as TRBD1 or TRBD2 (5 bases each). The V and J ends lost 8 bases and 4 bases respectively, with 13 bases between them. Germline CDR1 SGHRS, CDR2 YFSETQ. CDR3 size: 13 residues. The CDR3 protein is CASRRDGYNEQFF. The CDR3, as DNA: TGCGCCAGTAGAAGGGACGGATACAATGAGCAGTTCTTC.

This clonotype was observed once. DNA for the CDR3: TGTGCCATCAGCGGGGAGCCGGGACTACGGACCGGGGAGCTGTTTTTT. It encodes CAISGEPGLRTGELFF. This rearrangement joins TRBV10-3 to TRBJ2-2; 7 bases match TRBD2. The CDR3 extends over 16 amino acids. CDR1 is ENHRY and CDR2 is SYGVKD in the germline V gene. With V trimmed by 6 bases and J by 5 bases, 12 bases remained unmatched.

The rearrangement joins TRBV5-1 to TRBJ1-5; 7 nucleotides match TRBD1. The CDR3 contains 15 residues. Germline V gene sequence: CDR1 SGHRS, CDR2 YFSETQ. With 4 bases clipped from V and 3 bases from J, the junction kept 7 bases outside the gene matches. The CDR3 DNA is TGCGCCAGCAGCCCCGGACAGGCACCCAATCAGCCCCAGCATTTT. Its protein is CASSPGQAPNQPQHF.

J is TRBJ1-1 and V is TRBV6-5, with TRBD1 identical over 9 bases. CDR3 length: 14 amino acids. Germline V gives CDR1 MNHEY, CDR2 SVGAGI. Trimming took 6 bases from V and 8 from J; bases not matched to a gene: 10. Here the CDR3 reads CASSLLRGTGEAFF. CDR3 coding DNA: TGTGCCAGCAGCCTTCTACGCGGGACAGGGGAAGCTTTCTTT.